The 6 T cell receptor beta chains listed next were all sequenced from one sample in a study of blood T cells in healthy people across ages. A J-beta primer mix and a sample-barcoded 5' primer were used in a second PCR of roughly 6 to 11 cycles. In TCRdb, the 5' RACE reads were re-called with MiXCR into one record per CDR3 protein. This table holds 700,000 to 1,000,000 distinct CDR3 sequences, 44% found once. Sequenced: blood. The source of these receptors is a man aged 55-75 years in good health.

This clonotype was detected only a few times. This rearrangement joins TRBV7-2 to TRBJ2-3, with 11 nucleotides matching TRBD2. The CDR3 has 16 amino acids. The V gene end was trimmed by 4 bases and the J gene end by 5 bases; junction bases not matched to a gene: 8. Germline V CDR1 and CDR2: SGHTA, FQGNSA. The DNA of the CDR3 is TGTGCCAGCAGCTGGGTAGCGGGGGGGCCCGGAGATACGCAGTATTTT. Amino acid sequence: CASSWVAGGPGDTQYF.

About this clonotype: A much larger clone is a single base away; this may be a read error. The chain links TRBV29-1 to TRBJ2-4; D is unclear. The assigned J gene may be wrong: the sequence end matches TRBJ2-5 better. Germline CDR1 is SQVTM and CDR2 is ANQGSEA. The length of the CDR3 is 12 residues. The CDR3 nucleotides are TGCAGCGTGGGAAGATTTGGGGAGACCCAGTACTTC. It is translated as CSVGRFGETQYF.

This clonotype was seen a few times. The rearrangement joins TRBV5-5 to TRBJ1-2; D remains ambiguous. Germline loops: CDR1 SGHKS, CDR2 YYEKEE (reference sequence). This CDR3 is built from 14 residues. Trimming cost V 0 bases and J 4 bases, with 10 bases left between them. CDR3 sequence (DNA): TGTGCCAGCAGCTTGGAACGGGGTACCTATGGCTACACCTTC. This translates into CASSLERGTYGYTF. The whole variable domain, remainder taken from reference TRBV5-5 and TRBJ1-2, is DAGVTQSPTHLIKTRGQQVTLRCSPISGHKSVSWYQQVLGQGPQFIFQYYEKEERGRGNFPDRFSARQFPNYSSELNVNALLLGDSALYLCASSLERGTYGYTFGSGTRLTVV.

This clonotype was detected ten times or more. The rearrangement uses TRBV7-9 and TRBJ2-1; D is undetermined. V was shortened by 4 bases and J by 9 bases, with 19 bases between the two germline ends. The CDR3 is 15 residues long. Germline CDR1 and CDR2: SEHNR and FQNEAQ (reference sequence). The CDR3 bases are TGTGCCAGCAGCTCCTCCGTCGGACGCACCGGTGAGCAGTTCTTC. Translated, it gives CASSSSVGRTGEQFF.

This clonotype was seen a few times. V usage is TRBV2 and J usage is TRBJ1-5, with D maybe TRBD1 (5 bases). This CDR3 contains 14 residues. The germline V gene encodes CDR1 SNHLY and CDR2 FYNNEI. Trimming pared 2 bases from V and 5 bases from J, leaving 10 bases between. The CDR3 protein is CASSEYQGYQPQHF. CDR3 nucleotides: TGTGCCAGCAGTGAATATCAGGGATATCAGCCCCAGCATTTT.

This clonotype has ten or more counts. CDR3 sequence (DNA): TGCAGCGTTGCCCCCTTGGACAGGTCCTACGAGCAGTACTTC. Residues: CSVAPLDRSYEQYF. The chain links TRBV29-1 to TRBJ2-7; 7 positions agree with TRBD1. The CDR3 extends over 14 amino acids. With 4 bases clipped from V and 1 base from J, the junction kept 7 bases outside the gene matches. The germline gives CDR1 SQVTM, CDR2 ANQGSEA.